What follows describes a single T cell receptor (beta chain). The data are from a study of T cell changes during pregnancy in multiple sclerosis. Using immunoSEQ multiplex PCR, the repertoire was profiled, and TCRdb retains in-frame clones only, with some absent. The data hold about 75,000 clones, with around 90% observed a single time. CDR3 length equals 14 residues. The germline V gene has CDR1 SGHRS and CDR2 YFSETQ. V lost 0 bases to trimming and J lost 7 bases; unmatched junction nucleotides: 4. The receptor's source is a female donor with multiple sclerosis, enrolled in a pregnancy study. This sequence joins TRBV5-1 and TRBJ2-1, with TRBD1 matching over 7 bases. Sequenced material: CD4+ T cells from peripheral blood mononuclear cells, taken before pregnancy. The CDR3 loop reads CASSLVQGFNEQFF. CDR3 coding DNA: TGCGCCAGCAGCTTGGTACAGGGGTTTAATGAGCAGTTCTTC.